Sequencing of this T cell receptor beta chain was carried out in a study of neoadjuvant nivolumab and ipilimumab in lung cancer. General study results and limits: Only two of four nivolumab-treated tumors gained richness and clonality by surgery. Compared with tumor-adjacent uninvolved lung, resected tumors showed greater richness and clonality. Higher pretherapy blood TCR richness went with higher resected-tumor richness.

About this clone itself: Its antigen is as yet unknown.

Sequencing used immunoSEQ multiplex PCR; TCRdb keeps in-frame clones, though not all of them. This sample has about 8,100 clones, with roughly three quarters found just once. The specimen was adjacent normal lung tissue, collected after neoadjuvant nivolumab, alone or with ipilimumab, at or shortly before surgery. The receptor was isolated from an adult with non-small cell lung cancer.

This chain's CDR3 is CASPGWSGGNQPQHF. CDR3 DNA: TGTGCCAGCCCGGGGTGGAGTGGGGGAAATCAGCCCCAGCATTTT. The chain combines TRBV7-9 with TRBJ1-5; TRBD1 is a possible D gene (5 bases). V lost 8 bases, J lost 4 bases, and 18 bases lay in between. This CDR3 is 15 amino acids long. Germline CDR1 is SEHNR and CDR2 is FQNEAQ (reference sequence).